This T cell receptor beta chain was documented in a study of STAT5B mutations in CD4+ large granular lymphocyte leukemia. Study conclusions and caveats: TRBV06-family usage was enriched in top patient clones (8/27) versus controls (2/35).

Comments on this clone: What it binds is not known.

Only in-frame clones appear in the TCRdb table, and some are missing; sequencing was by immunoSEQ multiplex PCR. The table has about 30,000 clones, under 85% seen once; the top ten hold approximately 2.1%. CDR1 MDHEN and CDR2 SYDVKM come from the germline V gene. CDR3 length equals 14 residues. V was pared by 2 bases and J by 8 bases, with 14 bases between. This receptor was taken from a human donor in good health. The gene calls are TRBV28 and TRBJ2-3; unclear D gene. The sequenced sample consisted of CD4+ T cells from blood buffy coats. The CDR3 nucleotides are TGTGCCAGCAGTTTAAGTCTAGTTGTCGGTACGCAGTATTTT. As protein: CASSLSLVVGTQYF.